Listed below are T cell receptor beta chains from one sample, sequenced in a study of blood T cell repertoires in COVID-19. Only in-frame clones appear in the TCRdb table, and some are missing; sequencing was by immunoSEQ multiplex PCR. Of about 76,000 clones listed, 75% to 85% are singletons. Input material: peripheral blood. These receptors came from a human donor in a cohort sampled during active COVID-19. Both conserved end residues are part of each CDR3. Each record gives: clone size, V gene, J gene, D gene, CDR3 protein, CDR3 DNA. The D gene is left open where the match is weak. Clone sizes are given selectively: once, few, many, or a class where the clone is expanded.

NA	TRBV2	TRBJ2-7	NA	CASSYRSYEQYF	TGTGCCAGCAGTTACAGATCCTACGAGCAGTACTTC
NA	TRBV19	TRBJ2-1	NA	CASSSLTGVSQDEQFF	TGTGCCAGTAGCAGTCTAACCGGAGTTTCTCAAGATGAGCAGTTCTTC
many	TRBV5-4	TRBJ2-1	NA	CASSPGPRTEFF	TGTGCCAGCAGCCCCGGCCCGCGAACAGAGTTCTTC
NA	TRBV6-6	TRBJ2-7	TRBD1	CASRRPGQGSYEQYF	TGTGCCAGCAGACGACCGGGACAGGGCTCGTACGAGCAGTACTTC
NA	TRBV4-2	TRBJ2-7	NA	CASSQVDGGPTYEQYF	TGTGCCAGCAGCCAAGTCGACGGGGGACCCACCTACGAGCAGTACTTC
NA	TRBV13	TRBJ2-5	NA	CASSARGGQMETQYF	TGTGCCAGCAGCGCGAGGGGGGGGCAAATGGAGACCCAGTACTTC
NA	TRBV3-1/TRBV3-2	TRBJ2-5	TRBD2	CASSRAGGPETQYF	TGTGCCAGCAGCCGAGCGGGGGGGCCAGAGACCCAGTACTTC
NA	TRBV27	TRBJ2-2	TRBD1	CASSITGGYTGELFF	TGTGCCAGCAGTATAACAGGGGGCTACACCGGGGAGCTGTTTTTT
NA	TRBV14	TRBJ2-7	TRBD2	CASSQRLARTFYEQYF	TGTGCCAGCAGCCAAAGACTAGCGAGGACCTTCTACGAGCAGTACTTC
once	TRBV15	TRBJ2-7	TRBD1	CATSRATGGAYEQYF	TGTGCCACCAGCAGGGCGACAGGGGGTGCCTACGAGCAGTACTTC
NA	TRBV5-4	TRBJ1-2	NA	CASSLDRQGNYGYTF	TGTGCCAGCAGCTTGGACCGTCAGGGAAACTATGGCTACACCTTC
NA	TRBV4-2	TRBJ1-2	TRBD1	CASSPGDRKNGYTF	TGTGCCAGCAGCCCCGGGGACAGAAAGAATGGCTACACCTTC
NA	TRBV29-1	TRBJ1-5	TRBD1	CSVGVGTVDQPQHF	TGCAGCGTTGGGGTCGGGACAGTGGATCAGCCCCAGCATTTT
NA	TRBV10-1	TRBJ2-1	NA	CASSPENYNEQFF	TGCGCCAGCAGTCCGGAGAACTACAATGAGCAGTTCTTC
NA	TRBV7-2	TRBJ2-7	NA	CASSQNRGPSYEQYF	TGTGCCAGCAGCCAAAACAGAGGGCCGTCCTACGAGCAGTACTTC
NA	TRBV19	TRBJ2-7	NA	CASKTGHSSSYEQYF	TGTGCCAGTAAAACGGGACACTCGAGCTCCTACGAGCAGTACTTC